The next 22 T cell receptor beta chains were all read from a single sample in a study of early T cells in non-severe SARS-CoV-2 infection. Via MiXCR, TCRdb re-called the 5' RACE reads, giving one row per CDR3 protein. The data show 55,000 to 65,000 distinct CDR3 sequences, just under 9% seen once. The source material was whole blood. Receptors were obtained from an adult who was a healthcare worker with PCR-confirmed SARS-CoV-2 infection or an uninfected control (not recorded which).

This clonotype was counted ten times or more. The chain employs TRBV5-4 and TRBJ2-6, with 9 bases that match TRBD1. CDR1 is SGHNT and CDR2 is YYREEE in the germline V gene (reference sequence). Losses at the gene ends were 4 bases for V and 1 base for J; bases not matched to a gene: 3. The CDR3 has 16 residues. This chain's CDR3 is CASSPGTGSGANVLTF. The CDR3 region has the DNA TGTGCCAGCAGCCCCGGGACAGGGTCTGGGGCCAACGTCCTGACTTTC.

In this sample, this clonotype turned up a few times. This rearrangement joins TRBV3-1 to TRBJ1-6; D ambiguous. Germline CDR1 is LGHDT and CDR2 is YNNKEL (reference sequence). This CDR3 has 12 amino acids. V was cut by 4 bases and J by 8 bases, with 6 bases left in between. For the CDR3, the DNA is TGTGCCAGCAGCCTTTTGGATTCACCCCTCCACTTT. Its protein product is CASSLLDSPLHF.

The sample holds a few counts of this clonotype. The V gene is TRBV7-2, the J gene TRBJ1-4; perhaps TRBD1 as D (6 bases). Looked up from germline, CDR1 is SGHTA and CDR2 is FQGNSA. The CDR3 totals 15 residues. V was cut by 4 bases and J by 3 bases, with 12 bases left in between. The chain's CDR3 is CASSSNRVSNEKLFF. The CDR3 DNA sequence: TGTGCCAGCAGCTCCAACAGGGTGTCTAATGAAAAACTGTTTTTT. The full variable domain, completed using reference TRBV7-2 and TRBJ1-4, is GAGVSQSPSNKVTEKGKDVELRCDPISGHTALYWYRQSLGQGLEFLIYFQGNSAPDKSGLPSDRFSAERTGGSVSTLTIQRTQQEDSAVYLCASSSNRVSNEKLFFGSGTQLSVL.

This chain connects TRBV28 to TRBJ2-3, with D perhaps TRBD2 (6 bases). V was pared by 8 bases and J by 6 bases, with 18 bases between. Germline V gene lookup returns CDR1 MDHEN and CDR2 SYDVKM. This CDR3 has 14 amino acids. This CDR3 is CASRDSLTSDTQYF. For the CDR3, the DNA is TGTGCCAGCCGGGACTCTCTGACATCGGATACGCAGTATTTT.

This clonotype came up a few times. The chain has TRBV29-1 and TRBJ1-1, with D unresolved. From germline, CDR1 is SQVTM and CDR2 ANQGSEA. V lost 5 bases and J lost 1, with 5 bases in between. There are 11 residues in the CDR3. The CDR3 bases are TGCAGCGTTCAGAGGAACACTGAAGCTTTCTTT. This encodes CSVQRNTEAFF.

The chain links TRBV28 to TRBJ2-1; 7 nucleotides align to TRBD1. CDR1 and CDR2 from the germline V gene are MDHEN and SYDVKM. This CDR3 region has 15 residues. V lost 1 base and J lost 3; bases outside the gene matches: 3. In DNA form, the CDR3 reads TGTGCCAGCAGTTTATTAGGGGGCAGCTACAATGAGCAGTTCTTC. It encodes CASSLLGGSYNEQFF.

The chain recombines TRBV4-2 with TRBJ2-7; no definite D call. The germline CDR1 and CDR2 sequences are LGHNA and YNFKEQ. This CDR3 contains 13 residues. The germline V and J ends were trimmed by 2 bases and 7 bases, with 12 bases remaining between them. The CDR3 bases are TGTGCCAGCAGCCAACCCCCTGCAGATGAGCAGTACTTC. Its protein product is CASSQPPADEQYF.

This clonotype was seen ten or more times. This chain connects TRBV20-1 to TRBJ2-2, with D perhaps TRBD2 (5 bases). Germline lookup yields CDR1 DFQATT and CDR2 SNEGSKA (reference sequence). Trimming removed 2 bases from V and 1 base from J, with 14 bases in between. This CDR3 spans 16 amino acids. Here the CDR3 DNA reads TGCAGTGCTAGATCTGGACTCTCAAGGAACACCGGGGAGCTGTTTTTT. Encoded protein: CSARSGLSRNTGELFF.

The sample holds a few counts of this clonotype. J is TRBJ2-5 and V is TRBV29-1, with unresolved D. Germline values: CDR1 SQVTM, CDR2 ANQGSEA. This CDR3 spans 14 amino acids. Trimming removed 3 bases from V and 1 base from J, with 12 bases in between. The CDR3 here is CSVDVDNVQETQYF. CDR3 DNA: TGCAGCGTTGACGTAGATAATGTCCAAGAGACCCAGTACTTC.

This clonotype occurred a few times. The chain recombines TRBV20-1 with TRBJ2-7; 11 bases agree with TRBD2. J was trimmed by 1 base and V by 4 bases; bases with no gene match: 3. Germline V gene data show CDR1 as DFQATT and CDR2 as SNEGSKA (reference sequence). The CDR3 is 14 amino acids. In DNA form, the CDR3 reads TGCAGTGCTATACCTAGCGGGAGGTCCTACGAGCAGTACTTC. Translated, it gives CSAIPSGRSYEQYF.

This clonotype occurred many times. The CDR3 DNA reads TGCGCCAGCAGGCCAGAACCACAGGGGACAGATACGCAGTATTTT. As protein: CASRPEPQGTDTQYF. The chain links TRBV5-1 to TRBJ2-3; 7 nucleotides match TRBD1. The V gene end was trimmed by 5 bases and the J gene end by 3 bases; junction bases not matched to a gene: 9. Germline values: CDR1 SGHRS, CDR2 YFSETQ. CDR3 size: 15 residues.

In regard to this clonotype: With a much larger clone just one base away, this may be a read error. Without the conserved terminal phenylalanine or tryptophan, this CDR3 likely stems from a read error. The chain has TRBV20-1 and TRBJ2-1; 12 bases map to TRBD2. Germline CDR1 and CDR2: DFQATT and SNEGSKA (reference sequence). The CDR3 loop spans 19 amino acids. J lost 0 bases, V lost 0 bases, and 9 bases had no gene match. CDR3 sequence (DNA): TGCAGTGCTAGAGATAGCCTAGCGGGAGGGTCCTACTCCTACAATGAGCAGTTCCTC. Its translation is CSARDSLAGGSYSYNEQFL.

In this sample, this clonotype turned up many times. This rearrangement joins TRBV10-3 to TRBJ1-1; unclear D gene. CDR1 and CDR2 from the germline V gene are ENHRY and SYGVKD. The germline V and J ends were trimmed by 11 bases and 4 bases, with 26 bases remaining between them. The CDR3 spans 16 residues. Here the CDR3 reads CASGPAGSFGTTEAFF. CDR3 nucleotide sequence: TGTGCCTCCGGCCCCGCGGGAAGTTTTGGTACCACTGAAGCTTTCTTT.

At least ten counts were recorded for this clonotype. The V call is TRBV29-1, the J call TRBJ1-1; D ambiguous. The CDR3 loop spans 12 amino acids. With 5 bases removed from V and 2 bases from J, the gap between germline ends came to 9 bases. CDR1 is SQVTM and CDR2 is ANQGSEA in the germline V gene. DNA of the CDR3: TGCAGCGTTAGGGCAGGCAACACTGAAGCTTTCTTT. It yields the protein CSVRAGNTEAFF.

Turning to this clonotype: A clone one base away is much larger, so this may be a read error. The rearrangement joins TRBV28 to TRBJ2-3; unclear D gene. CDR1 and CDR2 from the germline V gene are MDHEN and SYDVKM. The CDR3 runs to 11 residues. Trimming took off 6 bases at V and 1 base at J, with 2 bases between the two ends. CDR3 DNA sequence: TGTGCCAGCAGGGGCACAGATACGCAGTATTTT. Amino acids: CASRGTDTQYF.

At least ten counts were recorded for this clonotype. The chain is built from TRBV6-1 and TRBJ2-1; no definite D call. CDR1 is MNHNS, CDR2 SASEGT, per germline. V lost 5 bases and J lost 7, with 15 bases in between. This CDR3 spans 14 amino acids. CDR3 region: CASSQVPSGNEQFF. The DNA of the CDR3 is TGTGCCAGCAGTCAGGTACCGTCTGGGAATGAGCAGTTCTTC.

This clonotype was counted ten times or more. The chain has TRBV5-5 and TRBJ2-1, with D hard to call. The CDR3 has 12 amino acids. Looked up from germline, CDR1 is SGHKS and CDR2 is YYEKEE (reference sequence). Trimming took off 1 base at V and 9 bases at J, with 8 bases between the two ends. The CDR3 reads CASSLTDGEQFF. The DNA of the CDR3 is TGTGCCAGCAGCTTGACGGATGGTGAGCAGTTCTTC.

The chain has TRBV11-1 and TRBJ2-7, with 9 bases that match TRBD2. The trim removed 3 bases at V and 6 bases at J, leaving 3 bases unmatched. This CDR3 is 13 amino acids long. Germline CDR1 SGHAT, CDR2 FQDESV (reference sequence). The CDR3 DNA is TGTGCCAGCAGCTTGGGACTAGCATCCGAGCAGTACTTC. It encodes CASSLGLASEQYF.

This clonotype appeared many times. The CDR3, as DNA: TGTGCCAGCAGCGTAGCTACGGGGTCCTCAGGGGAGCTGTTTTTT. Translating gives CASSVATGSSGELFF. This chain uses TRBV9 with TRBJ2-2; D perhaps matches TRBD2 (5 bases). The CDR3 sequence is 15 residues long. From germline, CDR1 is SGDLS and CDR2 YYNGEE. V shed 0 bases and J shed 8 bases, with 14 bases lying between them.

This clonotype was observed a few times. This sequence joins TRBV18 and TRBJ1-4; 9 bases match TRBD1. The germline gives CDR1 KGHSH, CDR2 LQKENI. The CDR3 totals 15 residues. Trimming took 8 bases from V and 8 from J; bases not matched to a gene: 12. CDR3 sequence reads: CASTTSGTGNEKLFF. The CDR3 bases are TGTGCCAGCACAACTTCCGGGACAGGGAACGAAAAACTGTTTTTT.

Points on this clonotype: This may arise from a read error, as a much more abundant clone is one base away. The chain couples TRBV12-3 or TRBV12-4 to TRBJ2-1; 10 positions match TRBD2. V dropped 6 bases and J dropped 2; count of bases not matched to a gene: 7. CDR3 length: 16 residues. CDR3 in amino acids: CASRRASGSPYNEQFF. The CDR3 region has the DNA TGTGCCAGCAGACGGGCTAGCGGGAGCCCCTACAATGAGCAGTTCTTC.

This clonotype is termed medium-sized. The chain couples TRBV5-4 to TRBJ2-7, with D maybe TRBD2 (5 bases). V lost 1 base and J lost 5, with 16 bases in between. This CDR3 contains 15 residues. Germline V gives CDR1 SGHNT, CDR2 YYREEE (reference sequence). CDR3 residues: CASSLSGDIKDEQYF. The CDR3 bases are TGTGCCAGCAGCTTGTCCGGGGATATTAAGGACGAGCAGTACTTC.